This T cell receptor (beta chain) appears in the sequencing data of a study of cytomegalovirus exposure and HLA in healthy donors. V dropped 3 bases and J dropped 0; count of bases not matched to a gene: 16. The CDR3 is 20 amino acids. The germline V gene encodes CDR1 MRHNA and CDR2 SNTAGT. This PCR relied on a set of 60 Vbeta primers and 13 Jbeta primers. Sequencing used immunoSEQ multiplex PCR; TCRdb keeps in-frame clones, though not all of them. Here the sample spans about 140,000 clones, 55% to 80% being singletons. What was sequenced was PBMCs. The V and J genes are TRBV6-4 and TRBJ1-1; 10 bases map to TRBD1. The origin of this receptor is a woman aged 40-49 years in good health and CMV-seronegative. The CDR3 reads CASSDYLRSGTGALNTEAFF. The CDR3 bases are TGTGCCAGCAGTGATTACCTCAGGTCCGGGACAGGGGCGTTGAACACTGAAGCTTTCTTT.